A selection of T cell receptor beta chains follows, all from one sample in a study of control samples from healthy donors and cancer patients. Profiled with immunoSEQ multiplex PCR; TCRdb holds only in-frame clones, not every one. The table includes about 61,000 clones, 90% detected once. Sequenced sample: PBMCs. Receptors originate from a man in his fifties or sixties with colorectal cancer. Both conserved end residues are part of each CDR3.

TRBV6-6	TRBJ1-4	CASSYSGTVEKLFF
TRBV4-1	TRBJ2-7	CASSQEGGSSASYEQYF
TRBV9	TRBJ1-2	CASSVGFRPSLRGYTF
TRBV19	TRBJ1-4	CASSHGTATNEKLFF
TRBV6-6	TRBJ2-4	CASSPRTGAKNIQYF
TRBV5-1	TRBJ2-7	CASSLGGGGGNEQYF
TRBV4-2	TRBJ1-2	CASSHGEGGYTF
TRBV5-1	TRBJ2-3	CASSRRDREADTQYF
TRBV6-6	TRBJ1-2	CASSYSAQGYTF
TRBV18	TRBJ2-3	CASSPQDTDTQYF
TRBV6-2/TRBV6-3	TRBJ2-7	CASSYSASYEQYF
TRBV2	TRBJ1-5	CASSWGSNQPQHF
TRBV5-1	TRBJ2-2	CASSLWLTGTENTGELFF
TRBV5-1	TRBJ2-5	CASSLVGVQETQYF
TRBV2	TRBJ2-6	CASSEMGLASGANVLTF
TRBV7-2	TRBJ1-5	CASSLGQSRPQHF
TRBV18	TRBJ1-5	CAIASGTAIQAQHF
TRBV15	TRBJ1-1	CATSRDQRGESFF
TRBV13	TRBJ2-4	CASSSTHEGMIRTPKNIQYF
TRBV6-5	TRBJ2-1	CASWDMGSYNEQFF
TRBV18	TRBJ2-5	CASSRSWGAQETQYF
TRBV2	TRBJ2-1	CASSERRNGWNEQFF
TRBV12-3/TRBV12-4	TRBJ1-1	CASSGQMNTEAFF
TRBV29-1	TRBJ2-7	CSVEDLGSNEQYF
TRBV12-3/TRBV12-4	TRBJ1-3	CASSGSSGNTIYF
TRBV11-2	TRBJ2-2	CASSLDSFGGANTGELFF
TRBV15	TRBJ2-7	CATSPEQGGYEQYF
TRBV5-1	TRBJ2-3	CASTISGGAVTDTQYF
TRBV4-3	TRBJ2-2	CASSPWGGSGELFF